This T cell receptor (beta chain) originates from a study of T cells in Graves' hyperthyroidism and ophthalmopathy. This clonotype was seen more than once but under ten times. Its specificity is not known. Study-level points and caveats: The model predicted ophthalmopathy a median approximately 6.3 months before onset. A model using 13 V-J features told ophthalmopathy apart from stable hyperthyroidism.

The CDR3 loop spans 15 amino acids. Germline V CDR1 and CDR2: MGHRA, YSYEKL. The germline V and J ends were trimmed by 9 bases and 4 bases, with 19 bases remaining between them. The CDR3 regions of TCR beta were amplified from RNA transcripts. TCR CDR3 regions were first amplified by RT-PCR with HTBI primers. One entry per CDR3 protein results from TCRdb running MiXCR on the multiplex PCR reads. The sample lists approximately 370,000 distinct CDR3 sequences, under 15% occurring once. This clonotype originated in a woman aged 25 to 39 with Graves' hyperthyroidism. The rearrangement links TRBV4-1 to TRBJ2-1; TRBD2 is a possible D gene (6 bases). The sample comprised blood. CDR3 DNA: TGCGCCAGTAGAGACGGAGGGCCGGAATACAATGAGCAGTTCTTC. This encodes CASRDGGPEYNEQFF.